Presented here are 21 T cell receptor beta chains from one specimen sequenced in a study of blood T cells in healthy people across ages. It was with a sample-barcoded 5' primer and a J-beta primer mix that a second PCR of about 6 to 12 cycles was run. TCRdb ran MiXCR on the 5' RACE reads and lists one entry per CDR3 protein. Of 2 million or so distinct CDR3 sequences in the sample, roughly 52% are singletons; the top ten hold 2.1%. Specimen: blood. The receptor source for this set is a woman between 40 and 55 years old in good health.

This chain links TRBV28 with TRBJ1-2, with D unclear. The germline V and J ends were trimmed by 5 bases and 10 bases, with 14 bases remaining between them. Germline V CDR1 and CDR2: MDHEN, SYDVKM. The CDR3 totals 12 residues. CDR3 residues: CASSHRLALYTF. DNA for the CDR3: TGTGCCAGCAGTCATAGACTTGCCCTCTACACCTTC.

This clonotype was counted only a few times. V and J are TRBV20-1 and TRBJ1-1, with D possibly TRBD1 on 5 matching bases. The CDR3 contains 13 residues. CDR1 and CDR2 (germline): DFQATT, SNEGSKA (reference sequence). CDR3: CSAPGQGNTEAFF. As DNA, the CDR3 is TGCAGCGCCCCTGGGCAGGGGAACACTGAAGCTTTCTTT.

This clonotype showed up just a few times. This chain links TRBV10-3 with TRBJ2-7, with 10 bases that match TRBD2. This CDR3 is built from 15 residues. The V gene's germline CDR1 is ENHRY and CDR2 SYGVKD. The trim removed 6 bases at V and 0 bases at J, leaving 5 bases unmatched. The CDR3 reads CAISISGGNSYEQYF. CDR3 nucleotides: TGTGCCATCAGCATTAGCGGGGGGAACTCCTACGAGCAGTACTTC.

The V and J genes are TRBV12-3 or TRBV12-4 and TRBJ2-3, with 9 bases lining up with TRBD1. The CDR3 is 15 amino acids. V shed 5 bases and J 6 bases; nucleotides not matched to a gene: 9. CDR3 region: CASSPGTGTPDTQYF. CDR3 sequence (DNA): TGTGCCAGCAGTCCCGGGACAGGGACTCCCGATACGCAGTATTTT.

For the CDR3, the DNA is TGTGCCAGCAGCCAAGATTTTATGGTGGGCGAAAAACTGTTTTTT. Amino acids: CASSQDFMVGEKLFF. The chain carries TRBV14 and TRBJ1-4; unclear D gene. The CDR3 runs to 15 residues. Trimming cost V 0 bases and J 8 bases, with 13 bases left between them. Germline loops: CDR1 SGHDN, CDR2 FVKESK.

This clonotype has ten or more counts. The V call is TRBV29-1, the J call TRBJ2-5, with 9 bases lining up with TRBD2. The length of the CDR3 is 15 residues. V dropped 6 bases and J dropped 2; count of bases not matched to a gene: 10. Germline assignment: CDR1 SQVTM and CDR2 ANQGSEA. The CDR3 nucleotides read TGCAGCGTAGACCCCGGGACTAGCCTACAAGAGACCCAGTACTTC. Its protein product is CSVDPGTSLQETQYF.

This clonotype was recorded a few times. The V gene is TRBV20-1, the J gene TRBJ2-3; 12 nucleotides match TRBD2. From germline, CDR1 is DFQATT and CDR2 SNEGSKA (reference sequence). V was clipped by 3 bases and J by 5 bases; unmatched bases: 6. This CDR3 spans 15 amino acids. The CDR3 DNA follows: TGCAGTGCTAGCCTGACTAGCGGGGGTGGAGATACGCAGTATTTT. The encoded protein is CSASLTSGGGDTQYF.

The CDR3 sequence: CASSKTQSGQTDEKLFF. The CDR3 nucleotides read TGTGCCAGCAGCAAAACACAATCGGGCCAGACGGATGAAAAACTGTTTTTT. The chain recombines TRBV21-1 with TRBJ1-4; the table's D call of TRBD1 was not tested on the DNA. TRBV21-1 is listed as a pseudogene. The CDR3 runs 17 residues.

This chain uses TRBV20-1 with TRBJ2-5; 10 bases line up with TRBD1. This CDR3 is 14 amino acids long. The trim removed 5 bases at V and 5 bases at J, leaving 8 bases unmatched. Germline V gene sequence: CDR1 DFQATT, CDR2 SNEGSKA (reference sequence). Written as DNA, the CDR3 is TGCAGTGCTGGCGACAGGGGGCTTCGGGAGACCCAGTACTTC. It codes for CSAGDRGLRETQYF.

This clonotype has only one observation. This sequence joins TRBV20-1 and TRBJ1-5; no reliable D call. The CDR3 is made up of 16 amino acids. Germline assignment: CDR1 DFQATT and CDR2 SNEGSKA (reference sequence). V gave up 1 base and J gave up 2 bases, with 15 bases separating them. CDR3 residues: CSARVSGGLGNQPQHF. For the CDR3, the DNA is TGCAGTGCTAGAGTCTCCGGCGGATTAGGCAATCAGCCCCAGCATTTT.

The rearrangement joins TRBV24-1 to TRBJ2-4; TRBD1 is a possible D gene (5 bases). This CDR3 has 12 amino acids. The V end was cut by 1 base, the J end by 13 bases, with 10 bases between. Germline V gives CDR1 KGHDR, CDR2 SFDVKD. The CDR3 sequence is CATSDFFGAQYF. The CDR3 nucleotides are TGTGCCACCAGTGATTTTTTTGGGGCCCAGTACTTC.

This chain connects TRBV20-1 to TRBJ2-3; 10 nucleotides agree with TRBD1. The V segment lost 0 bases and the J segment 6 bases; nucleotides outside the gene matches: 9. From germline, CDR1 is DFQATT and CDR2 SNEGSKA (reference sequence). The CDR3 has 16 residues. DNA for the CDR3: TGCAGTGCTAGAGATTGGGACAGGGGATGGCTGGATACGCAGTATTTT. Its protein product is CSARDWDRGWLDTQYF.

This chain connects TRBV29-1 to TRBJ2-7; possibly TRBD1 for D (5 bases). V was trimmed by 3 bases and J by 0 bases, leaving 9 bases between them. Germline CDR1 reads SQVTM; CDR2 reads ANQGSEA. The CDR3 contains 13 residues. CDR3: CSVDRQGSYEQYF. The CDR3, as DNA: TGCAGCGTTGATCGGCAGGGCTCCTACGAGCAGTACTTC.

This chain links TRBV20-1 with TRBJ1-2, with a possible D match to TRBD1 (5 bases). This CDR3 has 14 residues. Germline V gene sequence: CDR1 DFQATT, CDR2 SNEGSKA (reference sequence). V lost 5 bases to trimming and J lost 6 bases, with 19 bases between them. The CDR3 spells CSAWSVAGMDGYTF. The CDR3 nucleotides read TGCAGTGCTTGGTCCGTGGCAGGGATGGATGGCTACACCTTC.

The chain recombines TRBV4-1 with TRBJ1-2; D is unresolved. Germline values: CDR1 MGHRA, CDR2 YSYEKL. Trimming pared 0 bases from V and 5 bases from J, leaving 13 bases between. The CDR3 has 15 residues. This CDR3 reads CASSQDGEILYGYTF. In DNA, the CDR3 is TGCGCCAGCAGCCAAGACGGAGAGATTTTATATGGCTACACCTTC.

This clonotype was found a few times. The rearrangement joins TRBV5-1 to TRBJ2-3, with 7 bases fitting TRBD1. The CDR3 totals 16 residues. CDR1 is SGHRS and CDR2 is YFSETQ in the germline V gene. The junction had 8 bases not matched to a gene; V was cut back by 2 bases and J by 2 bases. This CDR3 reads CASSFRWDRSTDTQYF. Here the CDR3 DNA reads TGCGCCAGCAGCTTTAGGTGGGACAGATCCACAGATACGCAGTATTTT. Combining the CDR3 with reference TRBV5-1 and TRBJ2-3 gives the whole variable domain KAGVTQTPRYLIKTRGQQVTLSCSPISGHRSVSWYQQTPGQGLQFLFEYFSETQRNKGNFPGRFSGRQFSNSRSEMNVSTLELGDSALYLCASSFRWDRSTDTQYFGPGTRLTVL.

The V gene is TRBV6-5, the J gene TRBJ1-2; tentatively, D is TRBD1 (6 bases). Looked up from germline, CDR1 is MNHEY and CDR2 is SVGAGI. The germline V and J ends were trimmed by 2 bases and 2 bases, with 12 bases remaining between them. CDR3 length: 15 residues. The CDR3 sequence: CASSYLAGANYGYTF. Written as DNA, the CDR3 is TGTGCCAGCAGTTACCTAGCGGGGGCCAACTATGGCTACACCTTC.

This clonotype was detected a few times. This chain joins TRBV20-1 and TRBJ2-7; 8 positions match TRBD1. CDR1 DFQATT and CDR2 SNEGSKA come from the germline V gene (reference sequence). The CDR3 is 15 residues long. The junction had 11 bases not matched to a gene; V was cut back by 5 bases and J by 2 bases. This chain's CDR3 is CSAFYRQGRPYEQYF. DNA for the CDR3: TGCAGTGCTTTCTACAGACAGGGGCGGCCCTACGAGCAGTACTTC.

The chain employs TRBV12-3 or TRBV12-4 and TRBJ1-4; D is undetermined. V lost 6 bases, J lost 4 bases, and 12 bases lay in between. This CDR3 is built from 14 residues. DNA for the CDR3: TGTGCCAGCAGCTCCGGGATTGGTAATGAAAAACTGTTTTTT. Protein product: CASSSGIGNEKLFF.

This clonotype has only a few counts. J is TRBJ2-7 and V is TRBV12-3 or TRBV12-4; D is perhaps TRBD2 (5 bases). The J call is doubtful: the DNA matches TRBJ2-5 better. This CDR3 contains 15 residues. CDR3 coding DNA: TGTGCCAGCAGTTTAGCGTCGGGAAGAGTGGAGACCCAGTACTTC. Protein sequence: CASSLASGRVETQYF.

This clonotype appeared a few times. The V and J genes are TRBV4-3 and TRBJ2-5; D is undetermined. The CDR3 sequence is 16 residues long. The germline V and J ends were trimmed by 0 bases and 5 bases, with 16 bases remaining between them. Germline loops: CDR1 LGHNA, CDR2 YSLEER. The CDR3 sequence is CASSQDYGNPWETQYF. DNA of the CDR3: TGCGCCAGCAGCCAAGACTACGGCAATCCTTGGGAGACCCAGTACTTC.